Following are 21 T cell receptor beta chains from one sample sequenced in a study of response to subunit inactivated influenza vaccine. TCRdb independently ran MiXCR on the RT-PCR reads; one entry per CDR3 protein. The data show roughly 710,000 distinct CDR3 sequences, with 12% to 15% seen just once and 7.5% to 9% held by the top ten. The material was PBMCs from blood, obtained 14 days before vaccination. Every receptor here comes from a man aged 45-60 years who received an inactivated influenza vaccine.

This clonotype was detected a few times. The chain carries TRBV4-1 and TRBJ2-3, with a possible D match to TRBD1 (5 bases). CDR3 length: 15 amino acids. Trimming took off 0 bases at V and 4 bases at J, with 11 bases between the two ends. The germline CDR1 and CDR2 sequences are MGHRA and YSYEKL. The DNA for the CDR3 is TGCGCCAGCAGCCAAGATGGACATGGGGCAGATACGCAGTATTTT. This translates into CASSQDGHGADTQYF.

This clonotype has ten or more counts. This chain joins TRBV12-3 or TRBV12-4 and TRBJ1-3; D is unresolved. The CDR3 has 13 amino acids. Trimming removed 6 bases from V and 8 bases from J, with 14 bases in between. The CDR3 DNA sequence: TGTGCCAGCAGGAGGGTACCCGGGGACACCATATATTTT. Protein: CASRRVPGDTIYF.

The V and J genes are TRBV7-2 and TRBJ1-2; D remains unclear. Germline CDR1 is SGHTA and CDR2 is FQGNSA. V lost 8 bases, J lost 8 bases, and 18 bases lay in between. There are 13 residues in the CDR3. The CDR3 here is CASRTKTGRGYTF. The CDR3 nucleotides read TGTGCCAGCCGGACTAAGACGGGGAGGGGCTACACCTTC.

This clonotype occurred a few times. The CDR3 DNA reads as TGTGCCAGCAGTCCGGGACAGTGGAACACTGAAGCTTTCTTT. Its protein is CASSPGQWNTEAFF. The chain links TRBV28 to TRBJ1-1; 7 nucleotides line up with TRBD1. V trimming: 5 bases; J trimming: 1 base; junction bases outside the gene matches: 4. The CDR3 sequence is 14 residues long. In germline, CDR1 is MDHEN, CDR2 SYDVKM.

This clonotype was counted ten times or more. V usage is TRBV6-2 or TRBV6-3 and J usage is TRBJ2-1, with 9 bases matching TRBD2. The length of the CDR3 is 15 residues. Germline CDR1 reads MNHEY; CDR2 reads SVGEGT. Unmatched junction bases numbered 11, after V lost 7 bases and J lost 7 bases. The CDR3 loop reads CASIQRREGRNEQFF. CDR3 bases: TGTGCCAGCATCCAGCGGCGGGAGGGCCGAAATGAGCAGTTCTTC.

This sequence joins TRBV2 and TRBJ2-2; D call uncertain. Germline V lookup: CDR1 SNHLY, CDR2 FYNNEI. Trimming pared 4 bases from V and 5 bases from J, leaving 11 bases between. This CDR3 is built from 14 residues. CDR3 DNA: TGTGCCAGCAGTGTAGGGATACGGACCGGGGAGCTGTTTTTT. This gives the protein CASSVGIRTGELFF.

This clonotype was detected many times. This sequence joins TRBV12-3 or TRBV12-4 and TRBJ1-6; the match to TRBD1 covers 7 bases. The V gene end was trimmed by 6 bases and the J gene end by 6 bases; junction bases not matched to a gene: 5. The CDR3 is made up of 14 amino acids. CDR3: CASSWTGVNSPLHF. CDR3 DNA sequence: TGTGCCAGCAGCTGGACAGGAGTTAATTCACCCCTCCACTTT.

This clonotype was seen a few times. The V and J genes are TRBV13 and TRBJ2-1; D not certain. This CDR3 is 11 amino acids long. Germline V gene sequence: CDR1 PRHDT, CDR2 FYEKMQ (reference sequence). Trimming removed 5 bases from V and 8 bases from J, with 7 bases in between. CDR3 loop: CASSAWDEQFF. CDR3 sequence (DNA): TGTGCCAGCAGCGCTTGGGATGAGCAGTTCTTC.

This clonotype was observed a few times. The chain joins TRBV20-1 to TRBJ2-3; no clear D. The CDR3 runs to 11 residues. CDR1 and CDR2 from the germline V gene are DFQATT and SNEGSKA (reference sequence). The germline V and J ends were trimmed by 5 bases and 6 bases, with 9 bases remaining between them. DNA of the CDR3: TGCAGTGCTGGGTTGGAGGATACGCAGTATTTT. The encoded protein is CSAGLEDTQYF.

Only a few counts were recorded for this clonotype. The rearrangement uses TRBV7-9 and TRBJ2-3, with D uncertain. Germline V CDR1 and CDR2: SEHNR, FQNEAQ (reference sequence). The ends were cut back, 1 base at V and 2 bases at J, with 10 bases in the middle. The CDR3 covers 15 residues. The CDR3 bases are TGTGCCAGCAGCTTAGAGTGGCTAGACACAGATACGCAGTATTTT. This translates into CASSLEWLDTDTQYF.

V and J are TRBV12-3 or TRBV12-4 and TRBJ2-7; tentatively, D is TRBD1 (5 bases). This CDR3 region has 15 residues. V lost 6 bases to trimming and J lost 0 bases, with 15 bases between them. The CDR3 protein is CASRPDRKLSYEQYF. The CDR3 DNA is TGTGCCAGCAGGCCCGACAGAAAACTCTCCTACGAGCAGTACTTC.

This clonotype turned up a few times. The J gene is TRBJ2-3, the V gene TRBV10-2; a weak D match, TRBD1 (5 bases). The CDR3 has 13 residues. The V gene's germline CDR1 is WSHSY and CDR2 SAAADI. V lost 6 bases and J 3 bases, leaving 10 bases between the germline ends. CDR3 bases: TGCGCCAGCAGGCAGGGTGCGACAGATACGCAGTATTTT. It translates to CASRQGATDTQYF.

The CDR3 protein is CASRTGGGEQYF. The CDR3 nucleotides read TGTGCCAGCAGGACAGGGGGAGGCGAGCAGTACTTC. The V call is TRBV6-2 or TRBV6-3, the J call TRBJ2-7; 9 nucleotides align to TRBD1. Germline V lookup: CDR1 MNHEY, CDR2 SVGEGT. The CDR3 is made up of 12 amino acids. V lost 6 bases, J lost 6 bases, and 3 bases stayed unmatched.

This chain joins TRBV5-1 and TRBJ2-7; the match to TRBD2 covers 10 bases. The germline V gene encodes CDR1 SGHRS and CDR2 YFSETQ. With 3 bases clipped from V and 3 bases from J, the junction kept 3 bases outside the gene matches. The CDR3 has 14 residues. The CDR3 DNA is TGCGCCAGCAGCTCAGCTAGCGGGAGCTACGAGCAGTACTTC. Its translation: CASSSASGSYEQYF.

The rearrangement joins TRBV10-3 to TRBJ2-3; no definite D call. The length of the CDR3 is 13 residues. The V gene's germline CDR1 is ENHRY and CDR2 SYGVKD. V lost 2 bases, J lost 1 base, and 4 bases lay in between. CDR3 nucleotides: TGTGCCATCAGTGAGGTAGGCACAGATACGCAGTATTTT. It encodes CAISEVGTDTQYF.

This clonotype was detected many times. V is TRBV12-3 or TRBV12-4 and J is TRBJ2-3; D not resolved. The germline V and J ends were trimmed by 4 bases and 7 bases, with 6 bases remaining between them. The CDR3 consists of 11 residues. CDR3 DNA sequence: TGTGCCAGCAGTTATAGAAATACGCAGTATTTT. Translated: CASSYRNTQYF.

This sequence joins TRBV27 and TRBJ2-7; 7 bases are a match to TRBD1. CDR3 length equals 13 residues. V shed 8 bases and J 3 bases; nucleotides not matched to a gene: 7. The germline V gene has CDR1 MNHEY and CDR2 SMNVEV (reference sequence). The CDR3 loop reads CASPPWDSYEQYF. The CDR3 coding sequence is TGTGCCAGCCCCCCTTGGGACAGCTACGAGCAGTACTTC.

This clonotype was seen a handful of times. This chain uses TRBV12-3 or TRBV12-4 with TRBJ2-7, with D perhaps TRBD2 (6 bases). V was pared by 6 bases and J by 3 bases, with 12 bases between. There are 13 residues in the CDR3. CDR3 in amino acids: CASRSGLDYEQYF. As DNA, the CDR3 is TGTGCCAGCAGATCGGGACTCGACTACGAGCAGTACTTC.

This clonotype was recorded a few times. The chain joins TRBV5-5 to TRBJ2-2; D is unresolved. The CDR3 runs 17 residues. The V end lost 1 base, the J end lost 2 bases, and 15 bases lay between the germline ends. CDR1 is SGHKS and CDR2 is YYEKEE in the germline V gene (reference sequence). DNA of the CDR3: TGTGCCAGCAGCTTGATCCTAACGAATTCCAACACCGGGGAGCTGTTTTTT. Translating gives CASSLILTNSNTGELFF.

This clonotype has more than one count but fewer than ten. V usage is TRBV20-1 and J usage is TRBJ1-5; D is perhaps TRBD1 (5 bases). The V end lost 3 bases, the J end lost 3 bases, and 12 bases lay between the germline ends. This CDR3 is built from 14 residues. Germline V gene data show CDR1 as DFQATT and CDR2 as SNEGSKA (reference sequence). This CDR3 is CSASPPRDNQPQHF. CDR3 DNA sequence: TGCAGTGCTAGTCCCCCCAGGGACAATCAGCCCCAGCATTTT.

This clonotype was picked up a small number of times. The J gene is TRBJ2-3, the V gene TRBV7-2; no clear D. The CDR3 spans 16 residues. From germline, CDR1 is SGHTA and CDR2 FQGNSA. Trimming cost V 2 bases and J 4 bases, with 16 bases left between them. In DNA, the CDR3 is TGTGCCAGCAGCTTAAAACAGTTCCTTGACCCAGATACGCAGTATTTT. Translated, it gives CASSLKQFLDPDTQYF.